This T cell receptor beta chain appears in the sequencing data of a study of blood T cell repertoires in COVID-19. CDR3 size: 15 residues. J gave up 5 bases and V 4 bases, and 8 bases lay outside the gene matches. Germline lookup yields CDR1 ENHRY and CDR2 SYGVKD. TCRdb's table, derived via immunoSEQ multiplex PCR, lists solely in-frame clones and lacks some. The profile shows a few hundred thousand clones, over 70% of them singletons. Sequenced sample: peripheral blood. This chain connects TRBV10-3 to TRBJ2-5; 9 bases align to TRBD2. This TCR derives from a woman aged 70-85 years with COVID-19, enrolled during active disease. CDR3 loop: CAISGTSEGGETQYF. DNA of the CDR3: TGTGCCATCAGTGGGACTAGCGAGGGTGGGGAGACCCAGTACTTC.